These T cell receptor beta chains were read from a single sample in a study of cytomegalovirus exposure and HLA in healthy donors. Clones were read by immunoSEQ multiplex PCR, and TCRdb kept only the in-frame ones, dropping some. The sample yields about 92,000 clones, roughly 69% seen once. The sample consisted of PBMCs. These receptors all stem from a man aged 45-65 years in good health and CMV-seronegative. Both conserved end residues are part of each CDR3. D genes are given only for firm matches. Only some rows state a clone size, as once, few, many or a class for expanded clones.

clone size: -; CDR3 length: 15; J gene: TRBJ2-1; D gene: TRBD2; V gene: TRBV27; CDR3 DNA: TGTGCCAGCAGTTTCCGGCTAGCGGGTCTCAATGAGCAGTTCTTC; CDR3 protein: CASSFRLAGLNEQFF
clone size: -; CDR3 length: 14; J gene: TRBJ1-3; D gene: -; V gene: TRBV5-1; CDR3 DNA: TGCGCCAGCACGGACAGTTCCTCTGGAAACACCATATATTTT; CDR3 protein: CASTDSSSGNTIYF
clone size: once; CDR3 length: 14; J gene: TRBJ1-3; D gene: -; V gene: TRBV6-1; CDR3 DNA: TGTGCCAGCAGAGTCCGGGACTCTGGAAACACCATATATTTT; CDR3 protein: CASRVRDSGNTIYF
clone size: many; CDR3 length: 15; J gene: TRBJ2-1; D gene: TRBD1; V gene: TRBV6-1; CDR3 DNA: TGTGCCAGCAGTGAAGAGACAGGGGGCTACAATGAGCAGTTCTTC; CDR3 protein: CASSEETGGYNEQFF
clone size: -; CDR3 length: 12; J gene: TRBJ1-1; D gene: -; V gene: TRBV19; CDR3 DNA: TGTGCCAGTAGTATCCGGAACACTGAAGCTTTCTTT; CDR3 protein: CASSIRNTEAFF
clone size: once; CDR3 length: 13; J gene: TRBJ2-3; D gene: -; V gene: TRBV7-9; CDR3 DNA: TGTGCCAGCAGCTTTAGCCAAGACTATACGCAGTATTTT; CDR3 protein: CASSFSQDYTQYF
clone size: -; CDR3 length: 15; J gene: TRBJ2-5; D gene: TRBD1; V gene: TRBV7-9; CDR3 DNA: TGTGCCAGCAGAACGACCGGGACAGGGGCGGAGACCCAGTACTTC; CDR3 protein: CASRTTGTGAETQYF
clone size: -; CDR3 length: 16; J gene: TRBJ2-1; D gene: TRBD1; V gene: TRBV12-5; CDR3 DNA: TGTGCTAGTGGTTTGGCGACCGGGACAGGGTACAATGAGCAGTTCTTC; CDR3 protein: CASGLATGTGYNEQFF
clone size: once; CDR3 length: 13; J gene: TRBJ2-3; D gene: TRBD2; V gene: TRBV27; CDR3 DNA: TGTGCCAGCCAACTAGCGGGGGGGGATACGCAGTATTTT; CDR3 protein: CASQLAGGDTQYF
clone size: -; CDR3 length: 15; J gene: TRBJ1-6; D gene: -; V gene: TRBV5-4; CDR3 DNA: TGTGCCAGCAGCTTGCAACAGGGACCTAATTCACCCCTCCACTTT; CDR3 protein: CASSLQQGPNSPLHF
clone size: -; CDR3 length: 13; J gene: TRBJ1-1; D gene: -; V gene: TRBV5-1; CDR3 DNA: TGCGCCAGCAGCTCGAGCATGGACACTGAAGCTTTCTTT; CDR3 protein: CASSSSMDTEAFF
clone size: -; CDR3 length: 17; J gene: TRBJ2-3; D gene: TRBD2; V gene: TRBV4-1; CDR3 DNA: TGCGCCAGCAGCCAATTTTTACTAGCGGAGAGCACAGATACGCAGTATTTT; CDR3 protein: CASSQFLLAESTDTQYF
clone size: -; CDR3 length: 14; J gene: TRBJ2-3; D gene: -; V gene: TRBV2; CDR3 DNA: TGTGCCAGCAGTGAGTTTAGTTACGCAGATACGCAGTATTTT; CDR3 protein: CASSEFSYADTQYF
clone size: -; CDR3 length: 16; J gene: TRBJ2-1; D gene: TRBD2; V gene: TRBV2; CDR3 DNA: TGTGCCAGCATACCTTGGGACTACCTAGAGTACAATGAGCAGTTCTTC; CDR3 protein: CASIPWDYLEYNEQFF
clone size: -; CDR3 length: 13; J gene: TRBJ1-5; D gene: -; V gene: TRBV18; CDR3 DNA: TGTGCCAGCTCACCGGACAGAAGTCAGCCCCAGCATTTT; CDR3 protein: CASSPDRSQPQHF
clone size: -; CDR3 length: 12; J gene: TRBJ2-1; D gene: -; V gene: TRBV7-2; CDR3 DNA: TGTGCCAGCAGCGTAGGGAGGAATGAGCAGTTCTTC; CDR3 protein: CASSVGRNEQFF
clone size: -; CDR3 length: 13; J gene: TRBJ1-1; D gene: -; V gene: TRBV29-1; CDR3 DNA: TGCAGCGTTGAGAGACAGCCGAACACTGAAGCTTTCTTT; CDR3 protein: CSVERQPNTEAFF
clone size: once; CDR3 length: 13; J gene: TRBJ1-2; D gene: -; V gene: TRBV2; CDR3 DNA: TGTGCCAGCAGGCAGGGGACTAACTATGGCTACACCTTC; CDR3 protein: CASRQGTNYGYTF
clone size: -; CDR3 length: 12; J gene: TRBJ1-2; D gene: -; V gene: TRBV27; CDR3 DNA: TGTGCCAGCAGTTTCAGGGATGGCGGCTACACCTTC; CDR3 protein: CASSFRDGGYTF
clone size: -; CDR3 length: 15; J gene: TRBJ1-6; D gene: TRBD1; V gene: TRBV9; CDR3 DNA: TGTGCCAGCAGCGTAGAGGGACAGGGTAATTCACCCCTCCACTTT; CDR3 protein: CASSVEGQGNSPLHF
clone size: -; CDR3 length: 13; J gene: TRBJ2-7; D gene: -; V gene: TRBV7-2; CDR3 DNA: TGTGCCAGCAGTAGGGTGAGGGCTTACGAGCAGTACTTC; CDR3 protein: CASSRVRAYEQYF
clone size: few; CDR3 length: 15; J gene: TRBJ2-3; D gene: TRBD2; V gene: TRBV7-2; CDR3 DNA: TGTGCCAGCAGTTCGACTAGCGGGTGGTCAGATACGCAGTATTTT; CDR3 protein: CASSSTSGWSDTQYF
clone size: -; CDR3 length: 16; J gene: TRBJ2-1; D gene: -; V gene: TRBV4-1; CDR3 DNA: TGCGCCAGCAGCCAAGGCGGTTGGATCTCCTACAATGAGCAGTTCTTC; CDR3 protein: CASSQGGWISYNEQFF
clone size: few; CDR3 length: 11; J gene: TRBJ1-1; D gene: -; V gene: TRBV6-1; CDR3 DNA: TGTGCCACCAAGAGGCAGACTGAAGCTTTCTTT; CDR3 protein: CATKRQTEAFF
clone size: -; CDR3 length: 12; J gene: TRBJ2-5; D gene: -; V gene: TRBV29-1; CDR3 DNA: TGCAGCTCCGAAGGCGGGGAAGAGACCCAGTACTTC; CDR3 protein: CSSEGGEETQYF
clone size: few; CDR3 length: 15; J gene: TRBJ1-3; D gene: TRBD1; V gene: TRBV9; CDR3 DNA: TGTGCCAGCAGCGGCTTCCAGGGGGCTGGAAACACCATATATTTT; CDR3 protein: CASSGFQGAGNTIYF
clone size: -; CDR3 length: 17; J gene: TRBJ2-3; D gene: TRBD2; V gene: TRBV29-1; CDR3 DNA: TGCAGCGCGGCCGGCGGGAGGGACCACGAGAGCACAGATACGCAGTATTTT; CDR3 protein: CSAAGGRDHESTDTQYF
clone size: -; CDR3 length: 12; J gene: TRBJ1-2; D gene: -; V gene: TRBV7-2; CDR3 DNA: TGTGCCAGCAGTTTTACCAGCTATGGCTACACCTTC; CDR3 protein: CASSFTSYGYTF
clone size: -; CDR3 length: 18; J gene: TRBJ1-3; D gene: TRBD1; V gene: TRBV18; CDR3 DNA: TGTGCCAGCTCACCACGGAGGGGACAGGGGCGCTCTGGAAACACCATATATTTT; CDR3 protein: CASSPRRGQGRSGNTIYF
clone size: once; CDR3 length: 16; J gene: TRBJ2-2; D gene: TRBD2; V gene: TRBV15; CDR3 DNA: TGTGCCACCAGCAGACTAGCGGGGTCTCCCACCGGGGAGCTGTTTTTT; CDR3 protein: CATSRLAGSPTGELFF
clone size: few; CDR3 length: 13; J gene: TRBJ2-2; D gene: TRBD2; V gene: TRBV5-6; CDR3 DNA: TGTGCCAGCAGCTGGGGGGGGACCGGGGAGCTGTTTTTT; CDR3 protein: CASSWGGTGELFF
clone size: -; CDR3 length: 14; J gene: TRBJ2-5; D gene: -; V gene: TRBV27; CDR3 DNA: TGTGCCAGGCCTTCGGGGGAGCCAGAAGAGACCCAGTACTTC; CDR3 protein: CARPSGEPEETQYF
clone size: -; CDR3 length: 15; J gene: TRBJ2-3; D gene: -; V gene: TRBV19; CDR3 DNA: TGTGCCAGTAGTATTGGCCAAAGGGGGACAGATACGCAGTATTTT; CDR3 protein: CASSIGQRGTDTQYF
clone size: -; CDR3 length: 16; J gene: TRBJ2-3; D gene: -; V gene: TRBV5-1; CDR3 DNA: TGCGCCAGCAGCTTGGCCGGGACGGGGGAAGTCGCTACGCAGTATTTT; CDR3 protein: CASSLAGTGEVATQYF
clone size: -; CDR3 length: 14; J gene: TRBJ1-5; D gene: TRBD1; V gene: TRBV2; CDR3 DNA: TGTGCCAGCAGTCAGGAAGGGGGCTATCAGCCCCAGCATTTT; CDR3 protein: CASSQEGGYQPQHF
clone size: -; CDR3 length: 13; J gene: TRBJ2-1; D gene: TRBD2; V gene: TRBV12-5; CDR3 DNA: TGTGCTAGTCGCCGCGGGGGGGAGAATGAGCAGTTCTTC; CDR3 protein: CASRRGGENEQFF
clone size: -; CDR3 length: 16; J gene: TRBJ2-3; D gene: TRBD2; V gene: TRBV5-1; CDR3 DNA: TGCGCCAGCAGCTTGGGGGCTAGCGGGAGTACAGATACGCAGTATTTT; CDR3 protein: CASSLGASGSTDTQYF
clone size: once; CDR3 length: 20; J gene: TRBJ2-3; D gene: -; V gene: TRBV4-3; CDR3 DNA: TGCGCCAGCAGCCAAGTTCCCCTCGGCCTCATTGTAGCCACCACAGATACGCAGTATTTT; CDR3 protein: CASSQVPLGLIVATTDTQYF
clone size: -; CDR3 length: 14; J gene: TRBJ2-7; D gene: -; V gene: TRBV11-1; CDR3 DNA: TGTGCCAGCAGCCCCCAGGGGCACTCCTACGAGCAGTACTTC; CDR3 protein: CASSPQGHSYEQYF
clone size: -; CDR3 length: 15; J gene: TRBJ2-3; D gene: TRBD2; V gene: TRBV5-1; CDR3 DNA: TGCGCCAGCAGCTTGTCTAGCGGGAGGGCAGATACGCAGTATTTT; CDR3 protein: CASSLSSGRADTQYF
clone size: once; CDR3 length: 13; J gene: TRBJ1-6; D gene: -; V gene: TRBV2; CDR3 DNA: TGTGCCAGCGGTGAACAGACTGATTCACCCCTCCACTTT; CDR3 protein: CASGEQTDSPLHF
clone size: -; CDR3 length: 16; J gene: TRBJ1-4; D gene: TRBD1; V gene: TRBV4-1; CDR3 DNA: TGCGCCAGCAGCCCGCTCCGACAGGGGATGAGTGAAAAACTGTTTTTT; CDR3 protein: CASSPLRQGMSEKLFF
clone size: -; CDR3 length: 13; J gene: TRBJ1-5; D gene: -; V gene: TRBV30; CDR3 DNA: TGTGCCTGGGGTTTGCGTGAGGGAAAGCCCCAGCATTTT; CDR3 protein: CAWGLREGKPQHF
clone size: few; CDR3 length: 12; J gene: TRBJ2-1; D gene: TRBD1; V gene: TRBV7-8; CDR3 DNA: TGTGCCAGCAGCGGCAGGGGGAATGAGCAGTTCTTC; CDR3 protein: CASSGRGNEQFF
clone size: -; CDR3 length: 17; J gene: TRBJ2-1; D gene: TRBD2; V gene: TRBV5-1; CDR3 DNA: TGCGCCAGCAGCCCCAGACTAGCGGGGGGTGGCTACAATGAGCAGTTCTTC; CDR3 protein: CASSPRLAGGGYNEQFF
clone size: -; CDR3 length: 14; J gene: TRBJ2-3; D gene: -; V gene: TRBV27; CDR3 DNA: TGTGCCAGCAGTCCCAGGGGTATCGCAGATACGCAGTATTTT; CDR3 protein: CASSPRGIADTQYF